These T cell receptor beta chains were read from a single sample in a study of blood T cell repertoires in COVID-19. Sequenced by immunoSEQ multiplex PCR; TCRdb stores in-frame clones only, minus some. Among hundreds of thousands of clones listed, about 80% were seen once. What was sequenced was PBMCs or T cells enriched from blood (not recorded which). The source is a woman in her forties or fifties who had been exposed to COVID-19. Each CDR3 is given with its conserved first and last residue. The D gene is left open where the match is weak. Where a row states a size, it is once, few, many or the class of an expanded clone; other rows omit it.

J gene,D gene,clone size,V gene,CDR3 DNA,CDR3 protein
TRBJ1-4,NA,NA,TRBV2,TGTGCCAGCAGTGAAGCGGGATGGGGAGGGGTGTTTTTT,CASSEAGWGGVFF
TRBJ2-7,TRBD1,NA,TRBV5-5,TGTGCCAGCAGTCCGACAGGGGTCTCCTACGAGCAGTACTTC,CASSPTGVSYEQYF
TRBJ1-1,NA,NA,TRBV19,TGTGCCAGTAGTATCGTGTGGGCAGGGTATGTGGGCACTGAAGCTTTCTTT,CASSIVWAGYVGTEAFF
TRBJ2-1,NA,NA,TRBV6-5,TGTGCCAGCAGTTCCTTCTTCAGCTCCTACAATGAGCAGTTCTTC,CASSSFFSSYNEQFF
TRBJ1-6,NA,once,TRBV10-2,TGCGCCAGCAGCGTCAGGGAGGGGTATTCACCCCTCCACTTT,CASSVREGYSPLHF
TRBJ1-5,TRBD1,NA,TRBV7-3,TGTGCCAGCAGCTTAATGGGGACAGCTGGGGGACAGCCCCAGCATTTT,CASSLMGTAGGQPQHF
TRBJ2-4,NA,NA,TRBV28,TGTGCCAGCAGTTTGAACAGGCCGAATTTAGCCAAAAACATTCAGTACTTC,CASSLNRPNLAKNIQYF
TRBJ1-1,NA,NA,TRBV5-1,TGCGCCAGCAGCGGCGGCAGCGCGAACACTGAAGCTTTCTTT,CASSGGSANTEAFF
TRBJ1-2,NA,NA,TRBV24-1,TGTGCCACCAGTGATATCGGGGAGGGCTACACCTTC,CATSDIGEGYTF
TRBJ2-2,NA,NA,TRBV10-2,TGCGCCAGCAGCCTGGACAGTTTTCGCACCGGGGAGCTGTTTTTT,CASSLDSFRTGELFF
TRBJ1-1,NA,NA,TRBV19,TGTGCCAGTAGTATCAGTCTGAACACTGAAGCTTTCTTT,CASSISLNTEAFF
TRBJ2-7,NA,NA,TRBV5-1,TGCGCCAGCGCAGTGGACAGATCCTACGAGCAGTACTTC,CASAVDRSYEQYF
TRBJ1-2,NA,NA,TRBV6-5,TGTGCCAGCAGGGCAGGCGATGGCTACACCTTC,CASRAGDGYTF
TRBJ1-1,NA,NA,TRBV29-1,TGCAGCGCCACCCTGGGAGGGATGGAGGCTTTCTTT,CSATLGGMEAFF
TRBJ2-7,TRBD1,NA,TRBV5-1,TGCGCCAGCAGCTATTTTTTCGGGACAGCGAACGAGCAGTACTTC,CASSYFFGTANEQYF
TRBJ1-1,TRBD1,few,TRBV19,TGTGCCAGTAAAAGACAGGGGGCCACTGAAGCTTTCTTT,CASKRQGATEAFF
TRBJ1-1,NA,NA,TRBV12-3/TRBV12-4,TGTGCCAGCAGCTTGGCAAATACTGAAGCTTTCTTT,CASSLANTEAFF
TRBJ2-7,NA,NA,TRBV7-9,TGTGCCAGCAGCTTATACAGCTCCTACGAGCAGTACTTC,CASSLYSSYEQYF
TRBJ1-2,NA,NA,TRBV15,TGTGCCACCAGCAGAGATTGGGACACCGGCCTCTATGGCTACACCTTC,CATSRDWDTGLYGYTF
TRBJ1-3,TRBD1,once,TRBV7-6,TGTGCCAGCAGCCTGGGACAGGGAAGCACCATATATTTT,CASSLGQGSTIYF
TRBJ2-5,NA,NA,TRBV5-1,TGCGCCAGCAGCTTGGGGGCCTTTCAAGAGACCCAGTACTTC,CASSLGAFQETQYF